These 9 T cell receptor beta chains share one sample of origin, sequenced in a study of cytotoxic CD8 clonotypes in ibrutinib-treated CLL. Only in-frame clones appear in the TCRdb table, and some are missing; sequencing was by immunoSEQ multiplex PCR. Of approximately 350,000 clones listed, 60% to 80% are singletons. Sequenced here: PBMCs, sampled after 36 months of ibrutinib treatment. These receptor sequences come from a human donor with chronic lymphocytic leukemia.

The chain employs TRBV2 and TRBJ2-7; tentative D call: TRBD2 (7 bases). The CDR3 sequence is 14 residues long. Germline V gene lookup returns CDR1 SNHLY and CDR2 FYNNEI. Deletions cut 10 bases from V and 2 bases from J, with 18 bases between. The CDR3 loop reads CATSQGGGAYEQYF. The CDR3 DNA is TGTGCCACGAGCCAGGGAGGGGGGGCCTACGAGCAGTACTTC. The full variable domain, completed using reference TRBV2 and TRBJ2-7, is EPEVTQTPSHQVTQMGQEVILRCVPISNHLYFYWYRQILGQKVEFLVSFYNNEISEKSEIFDDQFSVERPDGSNFTLKIRSTKLEDSAMYFCATSQGGGAYEQYFGPGTRLTVT.

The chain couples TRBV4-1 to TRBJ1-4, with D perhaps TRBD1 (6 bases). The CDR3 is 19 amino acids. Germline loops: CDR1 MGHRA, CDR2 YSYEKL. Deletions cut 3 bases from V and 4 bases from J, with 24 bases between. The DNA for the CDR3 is TGCGCCAGCAGCCACCGCCGGTGGGGGGGCGCAGAGTATAATGAAAAACTGTTTTTT. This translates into CASSHRRWGGAEYNEKLFF.

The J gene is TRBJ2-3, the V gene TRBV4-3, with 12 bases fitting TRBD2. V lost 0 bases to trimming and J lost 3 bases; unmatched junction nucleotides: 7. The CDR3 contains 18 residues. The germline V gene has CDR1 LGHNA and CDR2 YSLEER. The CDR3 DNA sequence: TGCGCCAGCAGCCAAGATTGGGCTAGCGGGAGGGCTACAGATACGCAGTATTTT. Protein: CASSQDWASGRATDTQYF.

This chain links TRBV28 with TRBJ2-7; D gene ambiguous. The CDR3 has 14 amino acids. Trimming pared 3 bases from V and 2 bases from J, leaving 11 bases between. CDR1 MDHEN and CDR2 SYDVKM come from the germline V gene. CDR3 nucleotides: TGTGCCAGCAGTTTGGTACTGCCAGCCTACGAGCAGTACTTC. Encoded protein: CASSLVLPAYEQYF.

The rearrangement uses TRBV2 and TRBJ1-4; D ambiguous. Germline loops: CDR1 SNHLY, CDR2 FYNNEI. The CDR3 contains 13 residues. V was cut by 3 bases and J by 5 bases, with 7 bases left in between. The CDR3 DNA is TGTGCCAGCAGTGAGGGGTGGAATGAAAAACTGTTTTTT. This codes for CASSEGWNEKLFF.

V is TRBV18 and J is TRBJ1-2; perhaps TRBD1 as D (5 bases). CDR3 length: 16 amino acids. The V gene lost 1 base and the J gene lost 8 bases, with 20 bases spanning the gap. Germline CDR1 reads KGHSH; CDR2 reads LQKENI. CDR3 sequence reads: CASSPRNGRAARGYTF. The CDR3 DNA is TGTGCCAGCTCACCACGTAACGGCAGGGCGGCGCGGGGCTACACCTTC.

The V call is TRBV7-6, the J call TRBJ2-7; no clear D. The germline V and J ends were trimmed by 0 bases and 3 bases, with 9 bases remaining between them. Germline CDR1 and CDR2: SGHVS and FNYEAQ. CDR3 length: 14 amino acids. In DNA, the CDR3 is TGTGCCAGCAGCTTAGCCCCGGGTATCTACGAGCAGTACTTC. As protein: CASSLAPGIYEQYF.

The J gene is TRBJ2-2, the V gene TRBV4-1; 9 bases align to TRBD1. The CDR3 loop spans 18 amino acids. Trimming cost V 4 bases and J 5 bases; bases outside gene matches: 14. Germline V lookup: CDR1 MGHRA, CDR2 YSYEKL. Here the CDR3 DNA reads TGCGCCAGCAGCCCCCGGAGCATGACAGGGGGAGAGACCGGGGAGCTGTTTTTT. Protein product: CASSPRSMTGGETGELFF.

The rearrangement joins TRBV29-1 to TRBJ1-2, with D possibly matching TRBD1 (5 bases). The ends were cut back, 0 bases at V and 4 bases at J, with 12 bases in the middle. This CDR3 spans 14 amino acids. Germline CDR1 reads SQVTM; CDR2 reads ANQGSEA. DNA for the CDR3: TGCAGCGTTGAAGATCCGATACAGGTCTATGGCTACACCTTC. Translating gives CSVEDPIQVYGYTF. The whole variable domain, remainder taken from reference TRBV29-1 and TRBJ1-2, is SAVISQKPSRDICQRGTSLTIQCQVDSQVTMMFWYRQQPGQSLTLIATANQGSEATYESGFVIDKFPISRPNLTFSTLTVSNMSPEDSSIYLCSVEDPIQVYGYTFGSGTRLTVV.